Following are 3 T cell receptor beta chains from one sample sequenced in a study of blood T cell repertoires in COVID-19. Clones were sequenced by immunoSEQ multiplex PCR, and TCRdb holds only the in-frame ones, with some missing. The data show about 100,000 clones, 90% to 95% seen once. Material: peripheral blood. These receptors originate from a man aged 55-75 years with acute or convalescent COVID-19.

J is TRBJ2-1 and V is TRBV12-3 or TRBV12-4; TRBD2 might be the D (5 bases). The CDR3 contains 12 residues. Trimming took off 6 bases at V and 7 bases at J, with 10 bases between the two ends. CDR3 loop: CASRYSGNEQFF. The DNA for the CDR3 is TGTGCCAGCAGATACTCGGGAAATGAGCAGTTCTTC.

The CDR3 coding sequence is TGTGCCAGTAGTCCAAACCCCCGAGATAACTATGGCTACACCTTC. Protein product: CASSPNPRDNYGYTF. The rearrangement joins TRBV19 to TRBJ1-2; no firm D call. Germline CDR1 and CDR2: LNHDA and SQIVND (reference sequence). Trimming took off 5 bases at V and 1 base at J, with 14 bases between the two ends. CDR3 length: 15 residues.

This rearrangement joins TRBV7-3 to TRBJ2-7; possible D gene TRBD2, 6 bases. This CDR3 has 14 amino acids. V was pared by 1 base and J by 5 bases, with 12 bases between. CDR1 and CDR2 from the germline V gene are SGHTA and FQGTGA. CDR3 residues: CASSLNGSVHEQYF. The CDR3 DNA sequence: TGTGCCAGCAGCTTAAACGGGAGCGTCCACGAGCAGTACTTC.